Shown below are 13 T cell receptor beta chains from a single sample sequenced in a study of siplizumab effects on memory and regulatory T cells. Measured with immunoSEQ multiplex PCR; TCRdb has only the in-frame clones, and not every one. In the table there are tens of thousands of clones, more than 95% of which are singletons. The sequenced sample consisted of naive CD4+ T cells sorted from blood. The receptor source for this set is a human donor in good health.

The chain carries TRBV7-2 and TRBJ2-1; TRBD2 matches 9 bases. The CDR3 covers 14 residues. V lost 2 bases to trimming and J lost 8 bases; unmatched junction nucleotides: 4. CDR1 is SGHTA and CDR2 is FQGNSA in the germline V gene. CDR3 DNA sequence: TGTGCCAGCAGCTTAATGGCGGGGGGGCATGAGCAGTTCTTC. It is translated as CASSLMAGGHEQFF.

The chain combines TRBV25-1 with TRBJ2-3; D may be TRBD1 or TRBD2 (5 bases each). The CDR3 is 13 amino acids. V was cut by 3 bases and J by 7 bases, with 11 bases left in between. Germline values: CDR1 MGHDK, CDR2 SYGVNS. CDR3 bases: TGTGCCAGCAGTGAGGGACCCTCAAATACGCAGTATTTT. Translated: CASSEGPSNTQYF.

This rearrangement joins TRBV19 to TRBJ1-2; 11 nucleotides line up with TRBD1. The CDR3 has 15 residues. Germline CDR1 LNHDA, CDR2 SQIVND (reference sequence). V lost 6 bases, J lost 7 bases, and 10 bases stayed unmatched. The CDR3 loop is CASRGDRGSSSGYTF. CDR3 DNA sequence: TGTGCCAGTAGAGGGGACAGGGGGTCGTCCTCTGGCTACACCTTC.

The chain links TRBV13 to TRBJ2-5; D perhaps matches TRBD2 (5 bases). The germline V and J ends were trimmed by 3 bases and 2 bases, with 10 bases remaining between them. The CDR3 runs 14 residues. Per the germline V gene, CDR1 is PRHDT and CDR2 is FYEKMQ (reference sequence). CDR3 residues: CASSFWRKQETQYF. The CDR3 DNA follows: TGTGCCAGCAGCTTCTGGAGGAAACAAGAGACCCAGTACTTC.

V gene TRBV2 combines with J gene TRBJ1-6; D unresolved. The CDR3 runs to 16 residues. The ends were cut back, 7 bases at V and 7 bases at J, with 20 bases in the middle. Germline loops: CDR1 SNHLY, CDR2 FYNNEI. The CDR3 loop reads CASIQYTVLGNSPLHF. In DNA form, the CDR3 reads TGTGCCAGCATCCAATATACTGTCCTGGGGAATTCACCCCTCCACTTT.

Only one count was recorded for this clone. The chain recombines TRBV29-1 with TRBJ2-5, with D hard to call. Trimming removed 4 bases at V and 5 bases at J, with 8 bases between. Germline loops: CDR1 SQVTM, CDR2 ANQGSEA. CDR3 size: 11 residues. CDR3 in amino acids: CSVVGWETQYF. The CDR3 nucleotides read TGCAGCGTTGTAGGGTGGGAGACCCAGTACTTC. Complete variable domain (other parts from reference TRBV29-1 and TRBJ2-5): SAVISQKPSRDICQRGTSLTIQCQVDSQVTMMFWYRQQPGQSLTLIATANQGSEATYESGFVIDKFPISRPNLTFSTLTVSNMSPEDSSIYLCSVVGWETQYFGPGTRLLVL.

In its sample, this clone was seen a few times. The chain employs TRBV25-1 and TRBJ2-1, with a possible D match to TRBD1 (5 bases). V dropped 3 bases and J dropped 1 base, with 13 bases sitting between them. Germline V gives CDR1 MGHDK, CDR2 SYGVNS. CDR3 length: 16 amino acids. Here the CDR3 reads CASSEPRVGSYNEQFF. DNA of the CDR3: TGTGCCAGCAGTGAGCCCAGGGTGGGGTCCTACAATGAGCAGTTCTTC.

V and J are TRBV28 and TRBJ2-3; D is uncertain. This CDR3 contains 12 residues. V was shortened by 4 bases and J by 4 bases, with 6 bases between the two germline ends. Looked up from germline, CDR1 is MDHEN and CDR2 is SYDVKM. The CDR3 loop is CASSSRPDTQYF. In nucleotides, the CDR3 is TGTGCCAGCAGTTCACGACCAGATACGCAGTATTTT.

The chain joins TRBV5-6 to TRBJ1-6, with D hard to call. This CDR3 spans 11 amino acids. Trimming took 3 bases from V and 14 from J, leaving 9 bases between them. CDR1 is SGHDT and CDR2 is YYEEEE in the germline V gene. CDR3 sequence (DNA): TGTGCCAGCAGCTCCGAAAGCGCCCTCCACTTT. It specifies CASSSESALHF.

J is TRBJ2-3 and V is TRBV10-3, with TRBD1 matching 8 bases. Germline V CDR1 and CDR2: ENHRY, SYGVKD. The CDR3 totals 15 residues. J gave up 3 bases and V 0 bases, and 2 bases lay outside the gene matches. The CDR3, as DNA: TGTGCCATCAGTGAGTCGCAGGGGGCGACAGATACGCAGTATTTT. This sequence encodes CAISESQGATDTQYF.

The V call is TRBV19, the J call TRBJ1-5; D is unclear. Germline V gives CDR1 LNHDA, CDR2 SQIVND (reference sequence). The CDR3 covers 15 residues. The V gene lost 6 bases and the J gene lost 0 bases, with 12 bases spanning the gap. For the CDR3, the DNA is TGTGCCAGTAGGGACGGACTGTTTAGCAATCAGCCCCAGCATTTT. It encodes CASRDGLFSNQPQHF. Drawing the rest from reference TRBV19 and TRBJ1-5, the complete variable domain is DGGITQSPKYLFRKEGQNVTLSCEQNLNHDAMYWYRQDPGQGLRLIYYSQIVNDFQKGDIAEGYSVSREKKESFPLTVTSAQKNPTAFYLCASRDGLFSNQPQHFGDGTRLSIL.

DNA of the CDR3: TGTGCCAGCAGTTCCGGGACAGGAGACTACAATGAGCAGTTCTTC. This gives the protein CASSSGTGDYNEQFF. The chain has TRBV7-9 and TRBJ2-1; 8 bases match TRBD1. The ends lost 6 bases at V and 3 bases at J; junction bases unmatched: 7. The CDR3 runs 15 residues. Germline-derived CDR1 and CDR2 are SEHNR and FQNEAQ (reference sequence).

The chain combines TRBV6-4 with TRBJ2-2, with a weak D call TRBD1 (6 bases). CDR1 is MRHNA, CDR2 SNTAGT, per germline. The CDR3 totals 13 residues. The ends were cut back, 4 bases at V and 7 bases at J, with 10 bases in the middle. The CDR3 protein is CASSGGPGGELFF. For the CDR3, the DNA is TGTGCCAGCAGTGGGGGGCCTGGCGGGGAGCTGTTTTTT.